This entry features one T cell receptor beta chain sequence. This record comes from a study of blood T cell repertoires in COVID-19. Study at large: T cells, B-cell-depleted T cells, or PBMCs supplied cDNA or gDNA.

V gave up 1 base and J gave up 2 bases, with 4 bases separating them. CDR1 is SGHRS and CDR2 is YFSETQ in the germline V gene. The CDR3 is 12 amino acids. Here immunoSEQ multiplex PCR was the method, and the copy in TCRdb shows in-frame clones only, minus some. The sample shows some 390,000 clones, around 87% of them seen only once. Seattle's cohort entered during active infection and was followed longitudinally. The V call is TRBV5-1, the J call TRBJ2-7; D gene uncertain. Sequenced input: peripheral blood. The receptor was isolated from a woman aged 60-75 years with COVID-19, enrolled during active disease. The DNA for the CDR3 is TGCGCCAGCAGCTTGTACACCTACGAGCAGTACTTC. Translated, it gives CASSLYTYEQYF.